These 30 T cell receptor beta chains were all obtained from the same sample, sequenced in a study of breast tumors, draining lymph nodes, adjacent tissues. In TCRdb, the multiplex PCR reads were re-called with MiXCR into one record per CDR3 protein. The table records 50,000 to 55,000 distinct CDR3 sequences, 35% to 50% of them present only once. Sequencing was carried out using breast tumor tissue. The source is a female donor with breast cancer. Some clones in this sample may be carry-over from other donors' samples.

This clonotype was detected many times. The chain recombines TRBV19 with TRBJ2-1; D gene ambiguous. V lost 3 bases, J lost 11 bases, and 11 bases lay in between. Germline values: CDR1 LNHDA, CDR2 SQIVND (reference sequence). The CDR3 is 12 residues long. CDR3 in amino acids: CASSMLSKQQFF. The CDR3 DNA follows: TGTGCCAGTAGTATGCTGTCCAAGCAGCAGTTCTTC.

In this sample, this clonotype turned up many times. The chain is built from TRBV6-1 and TRBJ1-5; a weak D match, TRBD1 (5 bases). CDR1 and CDR2 from the germline V gene are MNHNS and SASEGT. The V gene lost 5 bases and the J gene lost 0 bases, with 14 bases spanning the gap. The CDR3 is 16 residues long. The CDR3 here is CASSYTGAYSNQPQHF. CDR3 coding DNA: TGTGCCAGCAGTTACACCGGGGCCTATAGCAATCAGCCCCAGCATTTT.

The table lists this clonotype with many counts. The chain joins TRBV6-2 or TRBV6-3 to TRBJ1-5, with 7 positions matching TRBD1. Trimming removed 8 bases from V and 2 bases from J; junction bases left unmatched: 9. This CDR3 spans 15 amino acids. Looked up from germline, CDR1 is MNHEY and CDR2 is SVGEGT. The DNA of the CDR3 is TGTGCCAGCTCCCCGACAGGGAGGGGCAATCAGCCCCAGCATTTT. Amino acids: CASSPTGRGNQPQHF.

This clonotype was recorded once. This rearrangement joins TRBV20-1 to TRBJ2-5; possibly TRBD1 or TRBD2 for D (5 bases each). Per germline, CDR1 DFQATT and CDR2 SNEGSKA (reference sequence). The ends were cut back, 6 bases at V and 5 bases at J, with 7 bases in the middle. The CDR3 is made up of 10 amino acids. The CDR3 bases are TGCAGTGCCGAGGGGGAGACCCAGTACTTC. Translated: CSAEGETQYF.

This clonotype was seen only a few times. Possible read error: a much larger clone is one base away. V gene TRBV4-2 combines with J gene TRBJ2-7; D perhaps matches TRBD1 (5 bases). From germline, CDR1 is LGHNA and CDR2 YNFKEQ. This CDR3 has 15 amino acids. V was trimmed by 1 base and J by 2 bases, leaving 12 bases between them. Here the CDR3 reads CASSQGIGATYEQYF. The DNA of the CDR3 is TGTGCCAGCAGCCAAGGGATAGGGGCCACCTACGAGCAGTACTTC.

In regard to this clonotype: The junction and the germline gene differ at one end; a read error may be behind it. J is TRBJ2-2 and V is TRBV7-2, with 7 positions matching TRBD2. Looked up from germline, CDR1 is SGHTA and CDR2 is FQGNSA. The CDR3 runs to 15 residues. This CDR3 reads CASSLGSGKVGELLF. The DNA for the CDR3 is TGTGCCAGCAGCTTAGGGAGCGGGAAGGTCGGGGAGCTGCTTTTT.

The chain links TRBV10-3 to TRBJ2-7; D is ambiguous. This CDR3 comprises 12 residues. Per the germline V gene, CDR1 is ENHRY and CDR2 is SYGVKD. The V end lost 6 bases, the J end lost 6 bases, and 12 bases lay between the germline ends. The CDR3 DNA follows: TGTGCCATCAGCACCTGCCCAGGCGAGCAGTACTTC. Translating gives CAISTCPGEQYF.

This clonotype was seen repeatedly, ten times or more. The rearrangement uses TRBV20-1 and TRBJ1-5; D is perhaps TRBD1 (5 bases). CDR1 and CDR2 from the germline V gene are DFQATT and SNEGSKA (reference sequence). The CDR3 length is 14 residues. V gave up 3 bases and J gave up 6 bases, with 15 bases separating them. The CDR3 spells CSASGTDPTQPQHF. The CDR3 nucleotides read TGCAGTGCTAGCGGGACGGATCCAACTCAGCCCCAGCATTTT.

This clonotype was seen many times. At one boundary the junction diverges from the germline segment, which might be a read error. V is TRBV20-1 and J is TRBJ1-2; maybe TRBD1 (6 bases). Germline values: CDR1 DFQATT, CDR2 SNEGSKA (reference sequence). This CDR3 is built from 17 residues. The CDR3 is CNARPLAGGLPNYGYTF. In nucleotides, the CDR3 is TGCAATGCTAGACCCCTGGCCGGGGGGCTCCCTAACTATGGCTACACCTTC.

About this clonotype: Mismatch with germline at one junction end may stem from a read error. V is TRBV7-9 and J is TRBJ2-7; maybe TRBD2 (6 bases). Germline V gene data show CDR1 as SEHNR and CDR2 as FQNEAQ (reference sequence). The CDR3 extends over 16 amino acids. CDR3 region: CASSSGDEKGPYEQYF. CDR3 DNA: TGTGCCAGCAGTTCGGGGGACGAGAAGGGGCCCTATGAGCAGTACTTC. Using reference TRBV7-9 and TRBJ2-7 for the parts outside the CDR3, the full variable domain is DTGVSQNPRHKITKRGQNVTFRCDPISEHNRLYWYRQTLGQGPEFLTYFQNEAQLEKSRLLSDRFSAERPKGSFSTLEIQRTEQGDSAMYLCASSSGDEKGPYEQYFGPGTRLTVT.

The V and J genes are TRBV6-6 and TRBJ1-1; unclear D gene. Germline CDR1 MNHNY, CDR2 SVGAGI (reference sequence). This CDR3 is 12 amino acids long. V was pared by 0 bases and J by 7 bases, with 6 bases between. This CDR3 reads CASSYSGLEAFF. CDR3 in DNA: TGTGCCAGCAGTTACTCGGGCCTTGAAGCTTTCTTT.

To note about this clonotype: A read error may account for a junction end that differs from germline. The chain recombines TRBV5-1 with TRBJ2-1, with D possibly matching TRBD1 (5 bases). The CDR3 spans 14 residues. The germline V gene encodes CDR1 SGHRS and CDR2 YFSETQ. CDR3 sequence (DNA): TGCGTCAGCAGCTTGGATAGGGGATACAATGAGCAGTTCTTC. Protein product: CVSSLDRGYNEQFF. Full variable domain (missing parts from reference TRBV5-1 and TRBJ2-1): KAGVTQTPRYLIKTRGQQVTLSCSPISGHRSVSWYQQTPGQGLQFLFEYFSETQRNKGNFPGRFSGRQFSNSRSEMNVSTLELGDSALYLCVSSLDRGYNEQFFGPGTRLTVL.

This clonotype appeared a single time. The CDR3 region has the DNA TGCAGTGCTAGAGAGGGACTAGCGGGACAGTACAATGAGCAGTTCTTC. This encodes CSAREGLAGQYNEQFF. The chain has TRBV20-1 and TRBJ2-1, with TRBD2 matching 13 bases. The CDR3 runs 16 residues. After removal of 0 bases from V and 4 bases from J, the junction contained 3 bases not matched to a gene. Germline loops: CDR1 DFQATT, CDR2 SNEGSKA (reference sequence).

This clonotype was picked up many times. The chain uses TRBV5-1 and TRBJ2-1; 11 bases match TRBD2. This CDR3 contains 15 residues. CDR1 SGHRS and CDR2 YFSETQ come from the germline V gene. Trimming took 2 bases from V and 5 from J; bases not matched to a gene: 3. CDR3 residues: CASSLGTSGNNEQFF. In DNA form, the CDR3 reads TGCGCCAGCAGCTTAGGGACTAGCGGAAACAATGAGCAGTTCTTC.

The chain employs TRBV20-1 and TRBJ2-1; 7 bases align to TRBD2. The V segment lost 8 bases and the J segment 7 bases; nucleotides outside the gene matches: 11. CDR1 and CDR2 (germline): DFQATT, SNEGSKA (reference sequence). CDR3 length: 13 amino acids. CDR3 loop: CSFYQGGWNEQFF. CDR3 bases: TGCAGTTTTTACCAGGGAGGGTGGAATGAGCAGTTCTTC.

Turning to this clonotype: The junction differs from germline at one of its ends, possibly a read error. The chain links TRBV7-9 to TRBJ2-5; 8 bases map to TRBD2. The germline V gene has CDR1 SEHNR and CDR2 FQNEAQ (reference sequence). The length of the CDR3 is 15 residues. The CDR3 sequence: CASSPRVSGRETQHF. The CDR3 bases are TGTGCCAGCAGCCCCCGGGTCAGCGGGAGAGAGACCCAGCACTTC. The variable domain in full, completed from reference TRBV7-9 and TRBJ2-5, reads DTGVSQNPRHKITKRGQNVTFRCDPISEHNRLYWYRQTLGQGPEFLTYFQNEAQLEKSRLLSDRFSAERPKGSFSTLEIQRTEQGDSAMYLCASSPRVSGRETQHFGPGTRLLVL.

This clonotype was recorded a few times. The rearrangement links TRBV7-9 to TRBJ1-1; maybe TRBD1 (6 bases). Per the germline V gene, CDR1 is SEHNR and CDR2 is FQNEAQ (reference sequence). This CDR3 comprises 15 residues. Trimming shortened V by 2 bases and J by 11 bases, and 21 bases separated the two germline ends. The CDR3 nucleotides are TGTGCCAGCAGCTTAATCGGGGGAGGAGGGGGGCAGGCTTTCTTT. It is translated as CASSLIGGGGGQAFF.

This clonotype was detected many times. V gene TRBV29-1 combines with J gene TRBJ1-1; 10 bases align to TRBD1. V was pared by 7 bases and J by 4 bases, with 6 bases of the junction left unmatched. Per the germline V gene, CDR1 is SQVTM and CDR2 is ANQGSEA. The CDR3 has 13 residues. The CDR3 DNA reads as TGCAGCGGTCGACAGGGGGCAGGCACTGAAGCTTTCTTT. Its protein is CSGRQGAGTEAFF.

This clonotype has a count of ten or more. J is TRBJ2-3 and V is TRBV3-1, with a possible D match to TRBD2 (6 bases). The CDR3 extends over 14 amino acids. The V end was cut by 4 bases, the J end by 9 bases, with 17 bases between. Germline V gene lookup returns CDR1 LGHDT and CDR2 YNNKEL (reference sequence). CDR3 in DNA: TGTGCCAGCAGCCTAAGGGGCGGGGACTTAACGCAGTATTTT. Translation: CASSLRGGDLTQYF.

This clonotype was counted at least ten times. The chain has TRBV11-1 and TRBJ2-7, with D possibly TRBD2 on 5 matching bases. Deletions cut 3 bases from V and 2 bases from J, with 8 bases between. The CDR3 totals 13 residues. Germline lookup yields CDR1 SGHAT and CDR2 FQDESV (reference sequence). CDR3 residues: CASSFGLTYEQYF. The CDR3 bases are TGTGCCAGCAGCTTTGGACTGACCTACGAGCAGTACTTC. Variable domain in full (rest from reference TRBV11-1 and TRBJ2-7): EAEVAQSPRYKITEKSQAVAFWCDPISGHATLYWYRQILGQGPELLVQFQDESVVDDSQLPKDRFSAERLKGVDSTLKIQPAELGDSAMYLCASSFGLTYEQYFGPGTRLTVT.

This clonotype was found many times. The CDR3 loop reads CASSQGASGGDTQYF. For the CDR3, the DNA is TGCGCCAGCAGCCAAGGCGCTAGCGGAGGAGATACGCAGTATTTT. V gene TRBV4-3 combines with J gene TRBJ2-3; 7 nucleotides align to TRBD2. The germline gives CDR1 LGHNA, CDR2 YSLEER. With V trimmed by 1 base and J by 5 bases, 6 bases remained unmatched. This CDR3 is built from 15 residues.

This clonotype was counted ten times or more. The V and J genes are TRBV10-3 and TRBJ1-2; D possibly corresponds to TRBD1 (5 bases). The germline V gene encodes CDR1 ENHRY and CDR2 SYGVKD. CDR3 length: 14 residues. V was clipped by 4 bases and J by 7 bases, with 16 bases between them. CDR3 nucleotides: TGTGCCATCAGTGCTCCAGGACAATCCTCTGGCTACACCTTC. Protein: CAISAPGQSSGYTF.

This clonotype was seen repeatedly, ten times or more. V and J are TRBV29-1 and TRBJ1-5; 9 bases map to TRBD1. This CDR3 contains 15 residues. Germline-derived CDR1 and CDR2 are SQVTM and ANQGSEA. Unmatched junction bases numbered 4, after V lost 1 base and J lost 3 bases. CDR3 loop: CSVEGTGEPNQPQHF. CDR3 DNA sequence: TGCAGCGTTGAAGGGACAGGGGAGCCCAATCAGCCCCAGCATTTT. The complete variable domain, with remaining parts taken from reference TRBV29-1 and TRBJ1-5, reads SAVISQKPSRDICQRGTSLTIQCQVDSQVTMMFWYRQQPGQSLTLIATANQGSEATYESGFVIDKFPISRPNLTFSTLTVSNMSPEDSSIYLCSVEGTGEPNQPQHFGDGTRLSIL.

This clonotype has a count of ten or more. The V and J genes are TRBV5-8 and TRBJ2-5; 7 bases agree with TRBD2. The ends lost 5 bases at V and 4 bases at J; junction bases unmatched: 14. The CDR3 loop spans 16 amino acids. From germline, CDR1 is SGHTS and CDR2 YDEGEE. The DNA for the CDR3 is TGTGCCAGCAGAAACGGTCGGGGGAGGGCCGGAGAGACCCAGTACTTC. Protein product: CASRNGRGRAGETQYF.

This clonotype was detected many times. A much bigger clone sits one base away, suggesting this may be a read error. CDR3 nucleotides: TGTGCCAGCGGCCAAGGGTCTAGCGGCCAGGCGCAGTATTTT. Its translation: CASGQGSSGQAQYF. The rearrangement links TRBV14 to TRBJ2-3; TRBD2 agrees at 7 bases. Germline V gene lookup returns CDR1 SGHDN and CDR2 FVKESK. The length of the CDR3 is 14 residues.

Only a few counts were recorded for this clonotype. This rearrangement joins TRBV7-8 to TRBJ1-1; D might be TRBD1 (6 bases). Germline CDR1 is SGHVS and CDR2 is FQNEAQ. V lost 3 bases to trimming and J lost 3 bases, with 8 bases between them. The CDR3 contains 13 residues. Here the CDR3 DNA reads TGTGCCAGCAGCTTGCAGGGGTACACTGAAGCTTTCTTT. It translates to CASSLQGYTEAFF. The whole variable domain, filled in from reference TRBV7-8 and TRBJ1-1, reads GAGVSQSPRYKVAKRGQDVALRCDPISGHVSLFWYQQALGQGPEFLTYFQNEAQLDKSGLPSDRFFAERPEGSVSTLKIQRTQQEDSAVYLCASSLQGYTEAFFGQGTRLTVV.

The gene calls are TRBV7-9 and TRBJ2-3; D uncertain. CDR1 and CDR2 from the germline V gene are SEHNR and FQNEAQ (reference sequence). Trimming stripped 1 base from V and 4 bases from J, with 6 bases between. The CDR3 runs 13 residues. This chain's CDR3 is CASSLVSSDTQYF. The CDR3 DNA sequence: TGTGCCAGCAGCTTAGTATCGTCAGATACGCAGTATTTT.

This clonotype was seen repeatedly, ten times or more. V gene TRBV12-5 combines with J gene TRBJ1-5; 7 nucleotides match TRBD1. Trimming took 7 bases from V and 5 from J; bases not matched to a gene: 11. The germline V gene encodes CDR1 LGHNT and CDR2 FRNRAP. CDR3 length: 15 residues. The CDR3 loop reads CASVPRDRADQPQHF. In DNA form, the CDR3 reads TGTGCTAGTGTCCCCCGTGACAGGGCCGATCAGCCCCAGCATTTT.

The V and J genes are TRBV6-2 or TRBV6-3 and TRBJ2-3; D ambiguous. V was shortened by 5 bases and J by 2 bases, with 8 bases between the two germline ends. CDR1 is MNHEY, CDR2 SVGEGT, per germline. The CDR3 has 13 amino acids. The CDR3 spells CASSPANTDTQYF. In DNA, the CDR3 is TGTGCCAGCAGTCCGGCCAACACAGATACGCAGTATTTT.

The chain joins TRBV15 to TRBJ1-1; D may be TRBD1 (5 bases). The CDR3 runs 13 residues. Germline V CDR1 and CDR2: LNHNV, YYDKDF (reference sequence). The V and J ends lost 7 bases and 6 bases respectively, with 15 bases between them. The CDR3 sequence is CATIQAPASEAFF. CDR3 sequence (DNA): TGTGCCACCATACAGGCCCCCGCCTCTGAAGCTTTCTTT.